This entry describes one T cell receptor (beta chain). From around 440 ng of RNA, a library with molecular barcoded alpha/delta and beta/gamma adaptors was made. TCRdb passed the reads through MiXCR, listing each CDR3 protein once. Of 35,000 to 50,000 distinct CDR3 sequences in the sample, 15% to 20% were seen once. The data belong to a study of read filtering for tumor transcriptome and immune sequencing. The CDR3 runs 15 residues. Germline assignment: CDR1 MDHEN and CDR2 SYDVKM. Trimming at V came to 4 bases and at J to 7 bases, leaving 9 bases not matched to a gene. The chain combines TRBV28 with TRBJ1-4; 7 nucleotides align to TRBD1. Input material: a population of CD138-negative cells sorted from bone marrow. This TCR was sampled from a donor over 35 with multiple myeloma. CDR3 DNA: TGTGCCAGCAGTTCCGGGGGACGGGACAGTGAAAAACTGTTTTTT. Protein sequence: CASSSGGRDSEKLFF.